This T cell receptor (beta chain) was documented in a study of early T cells in non-severe SARS-CoV-2 infection (dated by TCRdb to the early 2020s). Turning to the overall study: TCR sequencing used bulk RNA from unsorted whole blood, so alpha and beta chains could not be paired.

The germline V gene yields SGHRS for CDR1 and YFSETQ for CDR2. From its cysteine to its phenylalanine, the CDR3 spans 14 amino acids. Kept here is only the CDR3 DNA, which spans 42 bases and is read in frame from base 1. V loses 4 bases, J loses 4 bases, and the germline ends lie 14 bases apart. This clonotype has at least ten counts. It lacks a known antigen. The input lacks base qualities; no much larger clone sits a single base away. To prepare the library, 5' RACE was applied. Reads for this sample came from a NextSeq 500. In the TCR library protocol, unique molecular identifiers were attached to individual cDNA molecules to correct for PCR bias and sequencing error. Sequencing covered both TCR alpha and beta chains, and within each sample the abundances of alpha and beta sequences were tightly co-correlated. The study's own analysis went as follows. Decombinator V4 was used to perform V gene, J gene and CDR3 annotation of TCR sequences. Expanded TCRs were defined as changing significantly between any two time points under a Poisson model with p below 0.0001. TCR abundances were normalised to the total number of TCRs sequenced per sample and were expressed as counts per million. MAIT TCRs were defined by TRAV1-2 paired with TRAJ12, TRAJ20 or TRAJ33, and iNKT TCRs by TRAV10 paired with TRAJ18. VDJdb, accessed 1 November 2021, was searched for CMV, EBV and SARS-CoV-2 annotated TCRs, with TCRs annotated for multiple antigens excluded. Using fastp trimming at Q25 and MiXCR clonotype assembly, TCRdb reanalyzed the public sequencing data and kept in-frame beta chains. Every CDR3 protein is listed once, alongside the most common genes and DNA of its rows. The V and J calls shown here were made by TCRdb, not taken from the authors' results. Counted in this sample were about 46,000 distinct CDR3 sequences; around 10% of them appeared once. The biggest ten clones account for 4% to 5.5% of the sample.

A case-control design nested within a healthcare worker cohort in London, UK, was used, with weekly nasopharyngeal swab PCR tests and blood sampling performed. Healthcare workers were recruited during the week of the UK lockdown, between 23 and 31 March 2020, and followed weekly for up to 16 weeks. Findings and caveats that apply to the study as a whole: VDJdb matching was skewed toward anti-spike CD8 responses and likely underestimated virus-specific expansions by missing private and CD4 specificities.

The chain joins TRBV5-1 to TRBJ1-2; 5 matching bases give a weak D call of TRBD1. This receptor was taken from an adult who was a healthcare worker with PCR-confirmed SARS-CoV-2 infection or an uninfected control (not recorded which). The starting material was whole blood, obtained at baseline. The DNA is as follows: TGCGCCAGCAGCCCCCGGGGGACCACCTATGGCTACACCTTC. Translated, it gives CASSPRGTTYGYTF.